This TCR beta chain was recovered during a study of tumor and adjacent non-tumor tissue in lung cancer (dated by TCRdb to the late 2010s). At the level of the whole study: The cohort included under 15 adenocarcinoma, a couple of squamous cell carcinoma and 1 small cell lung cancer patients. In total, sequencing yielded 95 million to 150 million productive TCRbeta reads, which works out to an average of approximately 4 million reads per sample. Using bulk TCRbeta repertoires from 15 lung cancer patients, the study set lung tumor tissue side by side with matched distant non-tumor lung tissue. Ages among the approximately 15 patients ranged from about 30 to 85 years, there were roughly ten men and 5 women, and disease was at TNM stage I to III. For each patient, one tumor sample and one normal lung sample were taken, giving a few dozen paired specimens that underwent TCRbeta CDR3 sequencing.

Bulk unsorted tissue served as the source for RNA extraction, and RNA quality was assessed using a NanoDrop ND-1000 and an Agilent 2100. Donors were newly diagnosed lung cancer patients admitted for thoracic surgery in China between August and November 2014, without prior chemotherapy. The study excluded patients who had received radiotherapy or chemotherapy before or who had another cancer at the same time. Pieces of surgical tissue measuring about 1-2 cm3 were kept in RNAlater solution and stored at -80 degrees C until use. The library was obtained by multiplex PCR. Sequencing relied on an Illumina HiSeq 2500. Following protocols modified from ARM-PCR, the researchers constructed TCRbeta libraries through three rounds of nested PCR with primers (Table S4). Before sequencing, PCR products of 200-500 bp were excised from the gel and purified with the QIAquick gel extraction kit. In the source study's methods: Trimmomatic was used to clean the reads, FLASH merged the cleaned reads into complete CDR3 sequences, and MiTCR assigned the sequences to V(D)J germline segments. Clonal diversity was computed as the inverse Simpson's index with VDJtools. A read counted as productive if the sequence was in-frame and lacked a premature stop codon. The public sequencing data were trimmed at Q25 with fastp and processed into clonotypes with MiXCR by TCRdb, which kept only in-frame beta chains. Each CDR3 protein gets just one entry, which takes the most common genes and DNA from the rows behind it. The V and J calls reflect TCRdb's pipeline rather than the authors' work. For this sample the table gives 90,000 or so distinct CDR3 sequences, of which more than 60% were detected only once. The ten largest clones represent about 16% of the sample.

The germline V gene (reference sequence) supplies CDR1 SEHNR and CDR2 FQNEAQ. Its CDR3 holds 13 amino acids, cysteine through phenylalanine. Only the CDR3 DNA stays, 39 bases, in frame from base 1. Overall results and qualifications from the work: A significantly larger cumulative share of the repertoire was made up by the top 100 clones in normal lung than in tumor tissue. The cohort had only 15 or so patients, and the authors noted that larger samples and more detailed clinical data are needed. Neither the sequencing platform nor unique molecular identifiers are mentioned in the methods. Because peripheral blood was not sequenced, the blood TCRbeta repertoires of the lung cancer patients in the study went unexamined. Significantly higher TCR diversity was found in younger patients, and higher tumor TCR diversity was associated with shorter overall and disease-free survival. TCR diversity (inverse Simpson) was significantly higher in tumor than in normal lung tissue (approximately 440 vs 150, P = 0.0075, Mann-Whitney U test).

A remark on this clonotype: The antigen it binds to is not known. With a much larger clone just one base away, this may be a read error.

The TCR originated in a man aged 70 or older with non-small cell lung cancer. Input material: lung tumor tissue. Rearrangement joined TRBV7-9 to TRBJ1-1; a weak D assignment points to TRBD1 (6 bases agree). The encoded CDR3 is CASSPDRNAEAFF. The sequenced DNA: TGTGCCAGCAGCCCCGACAGGAACGCTGAAGCTTTCTTT.